The following is a T cell receptor (beta chain) sequence with its context. Its antigen is unknown. TCRdb redid the calling of the reads with MiXCR, one entry per CDR3 protein. In the table there are around 69,000 distinct CDR3 sequences, approximately 20% of which are singletons. This sample is drawn from a study of T cell repertoires in cytomegalovirus infection. General study results and limits: The ex vivo response showed dominance by HLA-C-restricted CMV-specific TCR beta clonotypes.

Sequenced material: CD8+ T cells from cultured PBMCs, taken from culture after CMV antigen stimulation. This sequence was found in a human donor in good health (CMV status not recorded). Some clones in this sample may be carry-over from other donors' samples.

This CDR3 reads CASSARTDPLKEQYF. CDR3 nucleotides: TGTGCCAGCAGCGCCCGGACGGATCCCCTTAAGGAGCAGTACTTC. The chain couples TRBV7-9 to TRBJ2-7; no definite D call. Germline V gene sequence: CDR1 SEHNR, CDR2 FQNEAQ (reference sequence). The CDR3 contains 15 residues. The V and J ends lost 5 bases and 7 bases respectively, with 21 bases between them.